The 32 T cell receptor beta chains given below trace back to one sample, sequenced in a study of blood T cell repertoires in COVID-19. Data came from immunoSEQ multiplex PCR; TCRdb stores just in-frame clones and leaves some out. The repertoire holds about 180,000 clones, roughly 85% seen once, with approximately 11% in the top ten. Input material: peripheral blood. The receptors come from a human donor with active or convalescent COVID-19. The donor label of this sample is uncertain.

This clone was counted a few times. The V and J genes are TRBV11-3 and TRBJ2-7; D is ambiguous. CDR3 length: 13 residues. V lost 2 bases and J 2 bases, leaving 7 bases between the germline ends. Germline V lookup: CDR1 SGHNT, CDR2 YENEEA. CDR3 nucleotides: TGTGCCAGCAGCTTATCCCAGACCTACGAGCAGTACTTC. Translated, it gives CASSLSQTYEQYF.

The chain has TRBV7-2 and TRBJ2-3, with TRBD2 identical over 7 bases. V dropped 2 bases and J dropped 2; count of bases not matched to a gene: 7. Germline CDR1 SGHTA, CDR2 FQGNSA. This CDR3 has 16 amino acids. In nucleotides, the CDR3 is TGTGCCAGCAGCTTATTACCGGGGGGATCCACAGATACGCAGTATTTT. This codes for CASSLLPGGSTDTQYF.

The chain is built from TRBV4-3 and TRBJ2-7; 7 nucleotides agree with TRBD1. This CDR3 has 16 residues. CDR1 LGHNA and CDR2 YSLEER come from the germline V gene. V lost 0 bases and J lost 4; bases outside the gene matches: 9. The DNA of the CDR3 is TGCGCCAGCAGCCAAGATTTAGGGGGCTTGCATTACGAGCAGTACTTC. It yields the protein CASSQDLGGLHYEQYF.

In its sample, this clone was seen many times. The CDR3 DNA sequence: TGTGCCAGCAGTTGGGGTGGCCAGGGTCTCTTCTCCTATAATTCACCCCTCCACTTT. Its protein is CASSWGGQGLFSYNSPLHF. The chain joins TRBV27 to TRBJ1-6, with D possibly TRBD1 on 5 matching bases. The CDR3 is made up of 19 amino acids. V lost 4 bases and J lost 0, with 19 bases in between. Germline lookup yields CDR1 MNHEY and CDR2 SMNVEV (reference sequence).

This clone was picked up a small number of times. The chain joins TRBV10-3 to TRBJ2-3; TRBD1 agrees at 9 bases. The CDR3 sequence is 15 residues long. CDR1 and CDR2 from the germline V gene are ENHRY and SYGVKD. With 11 bases clipped from V and 2 bases from J, the junction kept 11 bases outside the gene matches. The CDR3 region has the DNA TGTGCCTCCCACCCGGACAGGGGATACACAGATACGCAGTATTTT. Its protein product is CASHPDRGYTDTQYF.

This chain connects TRBV28 to TRBJ2-7; 7 nucleotides match TRBD1. With 10 bases clipped from V and 4 bases from J, the junction kept 10 bases outside the gene matches. This CDR3 spans 13 amino acids. The germline gives CDR1 MDHEN, CDR2 SYDVKM. DNA of the CDR3: TGTGCCACCCGGACAGGAGCATTTTACGAGCAGTACTTC. This gives the protein CATRTGAFYEQYF.

V gene TRBV28 combines with J gene TRBJ1-2, with a tentative D call TRBD1 (5 bases). The ends were cut back, 5 bases at V and 2 bases at J, with 15 bases in the middle. This CDR3 spans 15 amino acids. Germline V CDR1 and CDR2: MDHEN, SYDVKM. In DNA, the CDR3 is TGTGCCAGCAGTCTGCCGACAGCGATAAACTATGGCTACACCTTC. This gives the protein CASSLPTAINYGYTF.

The chain carries TRBV6-5 and TRBJ2-5; 12 bases align to TRBD2. The CDR3 spans 15 residues. Germline assignment: CDR1 MNHEY and CDR2 SVGAGI. V lost 9 bases and J lost 5; bases outside the gene matches: 10. The CDR3, as DNA: TGTGCCAGTACGCTAGCGGGGGGGCCGCGGGAGACCCAGTACTTC. Protein sequence: CASTLAGGPRETQYF.

V gene TRBV3-1 (or the pseudogene TRBV3-2) combines with J gene TRBJ2-3; D possibly corresponds to TRBD2 (6 bases). V was cut by 8 bases and J by 5 bases, with 14 bases left in between. The CDR3 sequence is 13 residues long. Looked up from germline, CDR1 is LGHDT and CDR2 is YNNKEL (reference sequence). CDR3 sequence (DNA): TGTGCCAGCGGGGACTCCTCCGAAGATACGCAGTATTTT. Amino acid sequence: CASGDSSEDTQYF.

The J gene is TRBJ1-3, the V gene TRBV4-2; 9 nucleotides line up with TRBD1. This CDR3 has 21 amino acids. The V gene end was trimmed by 4 bases and the J gene end by 0 bases; junction bases not matched to a gene: 19. Germline V gene lookup returns CDR1 LGHNA and CDR2 YNFKEQ. Here the CDR3 DNA reads TGTGCCAGCAGCCCCCGGGGCCGTCGGGACAGGGCCTTGAGCTCTGGAAACACCATATATTTT. It encodes CASSPRGRRDRALSSGNTIYF.

V and J are TRBV13 and TRBJ2-1, with 12 nucleotides matching TRBD2. The CDR3 totals 16 residues. J lost 5 bases, V lost 5 bases, and 7 bases had no gene match. CDR1 is PRHDT, CDR2 FYEKMQ, per germline (reference sequence). CDR3 sequence reads: CASSPRTSGEDNEQFF. DNA for the CDR3: TGTGCCAGCAGCCCCCGGACTAGCGGGGAGGACAATGAGCAGTTCTTC. Complete variable domain (other parts from reference TRBV13 and TRBJ2-1): AAGVIQSPRHLIKEKRETATLKCYPIPRHDTVYWYQQGPGQDPQFLISFYEKMQSDKGSIPDRFSAQQFSDYHSELNMSSLELGDSALYFCASSPRTSGEDNEQFFGPGTRLTVL.

This clone showed up just once. J is TRBJ2-1 and V is TRBV6-4, with D possibly TRBD1 on 5 matching bases. With 4 bases removed from V and 3 bases from J, the gap between germline ends came to 10 bases. Germline assignment: CDR1 MRHNA and CDR2 SNTAGT. The CDR3 has 14 residues. The CDR3 sequence: CASSASGHYNEQFF. CDR3 in DNA: TGTGCCAGCAGTGCATCCGGACACTACAATGAGCAGTTCTTC.

This chain links TRBV12-5 with TRBJ2-1; D remains ambiguous. This CDR3 has 15 amino acids. V lost 0 bases and J lost 6, with 12 bases in between. Per the germline V gene, CDR1 is LGHNT and CDR2 is FRNRAP. CDR3 bases: TGTGCTAGTGGTTTGGTACAATCCTTTGTCAATGAGCAGTTCTTC. This gives the protein CASGLVQSFVNEQFF. Together with reference TRBV12-5 and TRBJ2-1, the CDR3 gives the full variable domain: DARVTQTPRHKVTEMGQEVTMRCQPILGHNTVFWYRQTMMQGLELLAYFRNRAPLDDSGMPKDRFSAEMPDATLATLKIQPSEPRDSAVYFCASGLVQSFVNEQFFGPGTRLTVL.

The rearrangement uses TRBV4-2 and TRBJ2-1; 9 positions agree with TRBD2. The trim removed 1 base at V and 0 bases at J, leaving 1 base unmatched. The germline CDR1 and CDR2 sequences are LGHNA and YNFKEQ. The CDR3 sequence is 16 residues long. The CDR3 DNA reads as TGTGCCAGCAGCCAAGGAGCGGGGGGCTCCTACAATGAGCAGTTCTTC. It codes for CASSQGAGGSYNEQFF.

This rearrangement joins TRBV18 to TRBJ1-1, with D maybe TRBD1 (5 bases). Trimming removed 2 bases from V and 1 base from J, with 5 bases in between. This CDR3 is 13 amino acids long. Per the germline V gene, CDR1 is KGHSH and CDR2 is LQKENI. The CDR3: CASSPRGNTEAFF. The DNA for the CDR3 is TGTGCCAGCTCACCAAGGGGGAACACTGAAGCTTTCTTT.

The chain is built from TRBV5-4 and TRBJ1-2; maybe TRBD1 (5 bases). CDR3 length: 15 amino acids. The V end was cut by 4 bases, the J end by 2 bases, with 15 bases between. Germline V gene lookup returns CDR1 SGHNT and CDR2 YYREEE (reference sequence). This CDR3 is CASSPPGGVNYGYTF. The CDR3, as DNA: TGTGCCAGCAGCCCCCCCGGAGGGGTAAACTATGGCTACACCTTC. Full variable domain (outside the CDR3, taken from reference TRBV5-4 and TRBJ1-2): ETGVTQSPTHLIKTRGQQVTLRCSSQSGHNTVSWYQQALGQGPQFIFQYYREEENGRGNFPPRFSGLQFPNYSSELNVNALELDDSALYLCASSPPGGVNYGYTFGSGTRLTVV.

The J gene is TRBJ2-2, the V gene TRBV5-4; 10 nucleotides match TRBD2. The J segment lost 5 bases and the V segment lost 4 bases, leaving 8 bases of the junction unmatched. CDR3 length equals 16 residues. Germline V gene data show CDR1 as SGHNT and CDR2 as YYREEE (reference sequence). CDR3 nucleotides: TGTGCCAGCAGCCCCAGGACTAGCGGCCCAACCGGGGAGCTGTTTTTT. This codes for CASSPRTSGPTGELFF.

This chain uses TRBV5-6 with TRBJ2-3; perhaps TRBD2 as D (5 bases). The CDR3 extends over 14 amino acids. The germline CDR1 and CDR2 sequences are SGHDT and YYEEEE. Trimming took 2 bases from V and 6 from J, leaving 13 bases between them. CDR3 in amino acids: CASSFTTRPDTQYF. In nucleotides, the CDR3 is TGTGCCAGCAGCTTCACTACTAGACCGGATACGCAGTATTTT. Full variable domain (remainder filled in from reference TRBV5-6 and TRBJ2-3): DAGVTQSPTHLIKTRGQQVTLRCSPKSGHDTVSWYQQALGQGPQFIFQYYEEEERQRGNFPDRFSGHQFPNYSSELNVNALLLGDSALYLCASSFTTRPDTQYFGPGTRLTVL.

V usage is TRBV30 and J usage is TRBJ1-2; possible D gene TRBD1, 5 bases. Germline V lookup: CDR1 GTSNPN, CDR2 SVGIG (reference sequence). The CDR3 spans 12 residues. Trimming pared 4 bases from V and 8 bases from J, leaving 14 bases between. Written as DNA, the CDR3 is TGTGCCTGGACCCCCAGCAGGGTGGGCTACACCTTC. Protein: CAWTPSRVGYTF.

The chain links TRBV5-4 to TRBJ2-7, with 10 bases aligning to TRBD1. Germline values: CDR1 SGHNT, CDR2 YYREEE (reference sequence). The CDR3 contains 16 residues. Germline trimming cut 5 bases from V and 0 bases from J; bases unmatched to any gene: 8. The CDR3 spells CASSDPGQGSSYEQYF. CDR3 DNA sequence: TGTGCCAGCAGTGATCCGGGACAGGGGTCCTCCTACGAGCAGTACTTC.

This clone showed up just once. The rearrangement links TRBV7-6 to TRBJ2-7; possibly TRBD2 for D (6 bases). Trimming cost V 5 bases and J 0 bases, with 17 bases left between them. The CDR3 runs 16 residues. CDR1 and CDR2 from the germline V gene are SGHVS and FNYEAQ. The CDR3 reads CASSHLGGDGSYEQYF. CDR3 sequence (DNA): TGTGCCAGCAGCCACCTGGGCGGGGATGGCTCCTACGAGCAGTACTTC.

The V gene is TRBV3-1 (or the pseudogene TRBV3-2), the J gene TRBJ1-2, with 9 bases identical to TRBD1. The germline V gene encodes CDR1 LGHDT and CDR2 YNNKEL (reference sequence). The CDR3 is made up of 16 amino acids. V lost 1 base and J lost 8; bases outside the gene matches: 11. In DNA, the CDR3 is TGTGCCAGCAGCCAAGGGTTTGGAACAGGGGGCTGGGGCTACACCTTC. Its translation is CASSQGFGTGGWGYTF.

The chain is built from TRBV19 and TRBJ2-5; TRBD1 matches 8 bases. V lost 5 bases, J lost 7 bases, and 6 bases stayed unmatched. This CDR3 has 13 amino acids. CDR1 is LNHDA, CDR2 SQIVND, per germline (reference sequence). CDR3 sequence reads: CASSPDRVGTQYF. The CDR3 bases are TGTGCCAGTAGTCCGGACAGGGTTGGGACCCAGTACTTC. Full variable domain (rest looked up from reference TRBV19 and TRBJ2-5): DGGITQSPKYLFRKEGQNVTLSCEQNLNHDAMYWYRQDPGQGLRLIYYSQIVNDFQKGDIAEGYSVSREKKESFPLTVTSAQKNPTAFYLCASSPDRVGTQYFGPGTRLLVL.

The chain combines TRBV7-2 with TRBJ1-6; 8 bases fit TRBD1. J was trimmed by 1 base and V by 3 bases; bases with no gene match: 5. The CDR3 covers 17 residues. Germline lookup yields CDR1 SGHTA and CDR2 FQGNSA. This CDR3 is CASSFSGGASYNSPLHF. CDR3 sequence (DNA): TGTGCCAGCAGCTTCTCAGGGGGCGCGTCCTATAATTCACCCCTCCACTTT.

CDR3 nucleotide sequence: TGCGCCAGCAGCCAAGAAGCAGGACAAAGCACAGATACGCAGTATTTT. Amino acids: CASSQEAGQSTDTQYF. This chain connects TRBV4-1 to TRBJ2-3; possible D gene TRBD1, 5 bases. The V gene's germline CDR1 is MGHRA and CDR2 YSYEKL. Trimming removed 0 bases at V and 0 bases at J, with 10 bases between. This CDR3 is built from 16 residues.

This chain joins TRBV7-9 and TRBJ2-1; 7 bases are a match to TRBD2. The J segment lost 1 base and the V segment lost 9 bases, leaving 12 bases of the junction unmatched. This CDR3 has 16 residues. Germline values: CDR1 SEHNR, CDR2 FQNEAQ (reference sequence). CDR3 loop: CASCDGWRESYNEQFF. The CDR3 coding sequence is TGTGCCAGTTGCGATGGTTGGCGGGAGTCCTACAATGAGCAGTTCTTC.

The chain is built from TRBV7-9 and TRBJ2-7, with D uncertain. The CDR3 has 14 residues. V lost 5 bases, J lost 5 bases, and 16 bases lay in between. Germline V gene lookup returns CDR1 SEHNR and CDR2 FQNEAQ (reference sequence). The CDR3 loop reads CASSNTRPSHEQYF. The CDR3 coding sequence is TGTGCCAGCAGCAACACCAGGCCGTCCCACGAGCAGTACTTC.

V usage is TRBV10-3 and J usage is TRBJ2-2; TRBD2 aligns across 12 bases. The V gene end was trimmed by 11 bases and the J gene end by 10 bases; junction bases not matched to a gene: 8. Germline CDR1 and CDR2: ENHRY and SYGVKD. This CDR3 has 13 residues. The CDR3 reads CAGRLAGEEELFF. The CDR3 nucleotides read TGTGCCGGGCGACTAGCGGGAGAGGAGGAGCTGTTTTTT.

The genes are TRBV18 and TRBJ1-1; D gene uncertain. This CDR3 has 15 amino acids. Germline CDR1 reads KGHSH; CDR2 reads LQKENI. Deletions cut 3 bases from V and 4 bases from J, with 15 bases between. CDR3 nucleotides: TGTGCCAGCTCACCCCTTGGGGTCGGGAGCACTGAAGCTTTCTTT. Its translation is CASSPLGVGSTEAFF.

This rearrangement joins TRBV13 to TRBJ2-7; 12 nucleotides agree with TRBD2. Germline V lookup: CDR1 PRHDT, CDR2 FYEKMQ (reference sequence). With 3 bases clipped from V and 3 bases from J, the junction kept 9 bases outside the gene matches. The CDR3 length is 17 residues. The chain's CDR3 is CASSFPGLAGPFYEQYF. CDR3 nucleotides: TGTGCCAGCAGCTTCCCGGGACTAGCGGGCCCTTTCTACGAGCAGTACTTC.

The rearrangement links TRBV12-3 or TRBV12-4 to TRBJ1-5; possible D gene TRBD1, 6 bases. The CDR3 consists of 13 residues. Trimming stripped 6 bases from V and 2 bases from J, with 8 bases between. The CDR3 region is CASRQGGNQPQHF. The CDR3 coding sequence is TGTGCCAGCAGACAGGGTGGCAATCAGCCCCAGCATTTT.

The chain joins TRBV5-4 to TRBJ2-1; 8 bases map to TRBD2. CDR1 is SGHNT and CDR2 is YYREEE in the germline V gene (reference sequence). V dropped 5 bases and J dropped 9; count of bases not matched to a gene: 10. This CDR3 has 14 amino acids. The CDR3 reads CASSLPGLDGEQFF. The CDR3 nucleotides are TGTGCCAGCAGTCTGCCGGGACTAGATGGTGAGCAGTTCTTC.